This T cell receptor (beta chain) stems from a study of T cell clusters in autoimmune cytopenias. Turning to the study itself: The mean age of healthy donor controls was around 55 years, the median about 60 years. General study results and limits: Clustering suggested that physiological T cell clusters were missing in primary autoimmune cytopenia patients.

Comment on this clonotype: What it recognizes is unknown.

TRB amplification used approximately 250 ng of peripheral blood genomic DNA. One tube held mixed TRB-A and TRB-B primer pools for touch-down PCR. TCRdb derives one entry per CDR3 protein from the multiplex PCR reads, leaving out DNA. Recorded for this sample: about 15,000 distinct CDR3 sequences. These data are also associated with another study on T cell repertoires in aging, cancer and after chemotherapy. This second report adds: Age-matched healthy donors had significantly more diverse, less clonal blood TCR repertoires than untreated cancer patients.

The receptor comes from a human donor in good health. The sequencing input was peripheral blood.

CDR3 amino acids: CASTAGGGSDTQYF. This chain connects TRBV19 to TRBJ2-3; checking the TCRdb D call of TRBD2 is not possible without DNA. CDR3 length: 14 amino acids. CDR1 and CDR2 (germline): LNHDA, SQIVND (reference sequence). Together with reference TRBV19 and TRBJ2-3, the CDR3 gives the full variable domain: DGGITQSPKYLFRKEGQNVTLSCEQNLNHDAMYWYRQDPGQGLRLIYYSQIVNDFQKGDIAEGYSVSREKKESFPLTVTSAQKNPTAFYLCASTAGGGSDTQYFGPGTRLTVL.